Given below is one T cell receptor (beta chain) in context. Its specific antigen is unknown. No base quality values were provided; no much bigger clone lies one nucleotide off. This record belongs to a study of early T cells in non-severe SARS-CoV-2 infection (dated by TCRdb to about 2021). The study in broad terms: Bulk RNA from unsorted whole blood was used for TCR sequencing, so alpha and beta chains could not be paired. Findings and caveats that apply to the study as a whole: VDJdb matching was skewed toward anti-spike CD8 responses and likely underestimated virus-specific expansions by missing private and CD4 specificities.

V is clipped by 0 bases and J by 2 bases, and the sequence between their germline boundaries is 14 bases long. The germline V gene gives CDR1 as MGHRA and CDR2 as YSYEKL. There are 16 amino acids in the CDR3, from cysteine to phenylalanine inclusive. The entry retains the CDR3 DNA only, 48 bases that are in frame from base 1. A case-control design nested within a healthcare worker cohort in London, UK, was used, with weekly nasopharyngeal swab PCR tests and blood sampling performed. Healthcare workers were enrolled in the week of the UK lockdown, from 23 to 31 March 2020, and were followed every week for up to roughly 16 weeks. Library preparation was by 5' RACE. Sequencing took place on a NextSeq 500. Unique molecular identifiers were attached to individual cDNA molecules in the TCR library protocol so that sequencing error and PCR bias could be corrected. TCR alpha and beta chains were both sequenced, and the abundances of alpha and beta sequences in each sample were closely correlated with each other. As for how the authors treated the data: Decombinator V4 was used to perform V gene, J gene and CDR3 annotation of TCR sequences. Expanded TCRs were defined as changing significantly between any two time points under a Poisson model with p below 0.0001. TCR abundances were normalised to the total number of TCRs sequenced in each sample and reported as counts per million. MAIT TCRs were defined by TRAV1-2 paired with TRAJ12, TRAJ20 or TRAJ33, and iNKT TCRs by TRAV10 paired with TRAJ18. VDJdb, accessed on 1 November 2021, was searched for TCRs annotated for CMV, EBV and SARS-CoV-2, and TCRs annotated for more than one antigen were excluded. The public reads were reprocessed in TCRdb via fastp at Q25 and MiXCR, keeping in-frame beta chains. Rows are unified per CDR3 protein, each entry keeping the most common DNA and genes. The V and J calls, along with clone size, are taken from TCRdb and not from the paper's own processing. The sample table records tens of thousands of distinct CDR3 sequences; 12% of these occur just once. About 2.5% of the sample is in the top ten clones.

The TCR was taken from an adult who was a healthcare worker with PCR-confirmed SARS-CoV-2 infection or an uninfected control (not recorded which). The rearrangement joined TRBV4-1 to TRBJ2-7; the D gene cannot be resolved reliably. The sample in question was whole blood, obtained at baseline. The encoded CDR3 is CASSQDAPIRAYEQYF. In nucleotide form, the sequence is TGCGCCAGCAGCCAAGATGCGCCGATAAGGGCCTACGAGCAGTACTTC.